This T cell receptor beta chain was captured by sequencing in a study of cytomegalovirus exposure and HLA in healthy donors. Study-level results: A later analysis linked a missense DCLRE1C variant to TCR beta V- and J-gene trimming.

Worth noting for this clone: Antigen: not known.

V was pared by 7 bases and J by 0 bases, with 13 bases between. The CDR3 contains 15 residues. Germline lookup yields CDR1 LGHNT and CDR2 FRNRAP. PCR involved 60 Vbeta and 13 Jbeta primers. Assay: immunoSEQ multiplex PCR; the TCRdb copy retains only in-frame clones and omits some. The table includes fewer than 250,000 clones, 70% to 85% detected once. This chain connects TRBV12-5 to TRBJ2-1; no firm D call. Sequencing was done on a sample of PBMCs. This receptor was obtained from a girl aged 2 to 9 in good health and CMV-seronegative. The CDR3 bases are TGTGCTAGTGCCCAGAGCGAGAGCTCCTACAATGAGCAGTTCTTC. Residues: CASAQSESSYNEQFF.